The 9 T cell receptor beta chains below come from one sample, sequenced in a study of blood T cell repertoires in COVID-19. Using immunoSEQ multiplex PCR, the repertoire was profiled, and TCRdb retains in-frame clones only, with some absent. This sample has 450,000 to 500,000 clones, with about 88% found just once. Sequencing was performed on PBMCs or T cells enriched from blood (not recorded which). Every receptor here comes from a woman aged 55 to 70 who had recovered from COVID-19.

This clone was seen just once. J is TRBJ1-5 and V is TRBV18; D may be TRBD1 (5 bases). This CDR3 comprises 15 residues. Germline CDR1 and CDR2: KGHSH and LQKENI. The ends were cut back, 2 bases at V and 6 bases at J, with 14 bases in the middle. CDR3 sequence (DNA): TGTGCCAGCTCACCAGTCGGGCAGGGTAGTCAGCCCCAGCATTTT. Encoded protein: CASSPVGQGSQPQHF.

The chain joins TRBV6-5 to TRBJ2-7, with D possibly being TRBD1 (6 bases). This CDR3 has 15 residues. With 0 bases removed from V and 2 bases from J, the gap between germline ends came to 11 bases. In germline, CDR1 is MNHEY, CDR2 SVGAGI. The CDR3 region is CASSYSIRDTYEQYV. DNA for the CDR3: TGTGCCAGCAGTTACTCGATCAGGGACACCTACGAGCAGTACGTC.

CDR3 sequence: CASSQAPQGTTNEKLFF. DNA for the CDR3: TGTGCCAGCAGCCAGGCACCTCAGGGAACAACTAATGAAAAACTGTTTTTT. The chain joins TRBV4-2 to TRBJ1-4, with D possibly matching TRBD1 (5 bases). V gave up 3 bases and J gave up 0 bases, with 14 bases separating them. CDR1 is LGHNA and CDR2 is YNFKEQ in the germline V gene. The CDR3 sequence is 17 residues long.

The CDR3 region is CASSQVGGVMRGQYF. CDR3 sequence (DNA): TGCGCCAGCAGCCAAGTTGGGGGGGTAATGCGAGGGCAGTACTTC. The chain carries TRBV4-1 and TRBJ2-7; TRBD2 agrees at 7 bases. Germline CDR1 and CDR2: MGHRA and YSYEKL. The CDR3 spans 15 residues. V was pared by 1 base and J by 9 bases, with 12 bases of the junction left unmatched.

The rearrangement links TRBV9 to TRBJ1-3; 9 bases match TRBD1. The V gene's germline CDR1 is SGDLS and CDR2 YYNGEE. This CDR3 is 15 amino acids long. The J segment lost 3 bases and the V segment lost 4 bases, leaving 5 bases of the junction unmatched. CDR3 loop: CASSFTTGGGNTIYF. CDR3 nucleotides: TGTGCCAGCAGCTTTACGACAGGGGGTGGAAACACCATATATTTT.

In this sample, this clone turned up once. The chain employs TRBV5-1 and TRBJ2-1, with D possibly matching TRBD1 (5 bases). V dropped 0 bases and J dropped 0 bases, with 7 bases sitting between them. The length of the CDR3 is 15 residues. Germline values: CDR1 SGHRS, CDR2 YFSETQ. CDR3: CASSLATASYNEQFF. The CDR3 DNA is TGCGCCAGCAGCTTGGCGACAGCCTCCTACAATGAGCAGTTCTTC.

This chain uses TRBV14 with TRBJ2-7; D not certain. The CDR3 consists of 13 residues. V gave up 0 bases and J gave up 3 bases, with 6 bases separating them. The germline gives CDR1 SGHDN, CDR2 FVKESK. The CDR3 region has the DNA TGTGCCAGCAGCCAAGATCCCTTCTACGAGCAGTACGTC. This sequence encodes CASSQDPFYEQYV.

This sequence joins TRBV2 and TRBJ1-4; tentative D call: TRBD1 (6 bases). The V gene's germline CDR1 is SNHLY and CDR2 FYNNEI. The ends were cut back, 6 bases at V and 0 bases at J, with 11 bases in the middle. The CDR3 is 15 residues long. The CDR3: CASRVDSTTNEKLFF. The DNA for the CDR3 is TGTGCCAGCAGGGTGGACAGCACAACTAATGAAAAACTGTTTTTT.

The count of this clone is one. The rearrangement uses TRBV5-1 and TRBJ1-2, with D possibly being TRBD1 (5 bases). V was trimmed by 4 bases and J by 8 bases, leaving 18 bases between them. The CDR3 is 14 amino acids. The germline V gene encodes CDR1 SGHRS and CDR2 YFSETQ. CDR3 sequence: CASSQKDTLRGYTF. The CDR3, as DNA: TGCGCCAGCAGCCAGAAGGACACCTTAAGAGGCTACACCTTC.